These 32 T cell receptor beta chains came from one sample sequenced in a study of cytomegalovirus exposure and HLA in healthy donors. The PCR ran on 60 Vbeta and 13 Jbeta primers. Produced via immunoSEQ multiplex PCR; TCRdb's table is partial and in-frame only. The sample consists of around 170,000 clones, 65% to 85% of them appearing once. Sequenced sample: PBMCs. These receptors were collected from a girl aged 10-17 years in good health and CMV-seropositive.

The DNA of the CDR3 is TGTGCCAGCTCACCTAGGACAGGGGCGATAACCGGGGAGCTGTTTTTT. This codes for CASSPRTGAITGELFF. This rearrangement joins TRBV18 to TRBJ2-2; TRBD1 agrees at 9 bases. This CDR3 is built from 16 residues. Trimming cost V 3 bases and J 5 bases; bases outside gene matches: 7. Germline CDR1 is KGHSH and CDR2 is LQKENI.

This chain joins TRBV19 and TRBJ1-1; 11 nucleotides agree with TRBD1. Germline CDR1 is LNHDA and CDR2 is SQIVND (reference sequence). The CDR3 runs to 14 residues. Germline trimming cut 5 bases from V and 6 bases from J; bases unmatched to any gene: 5. Here the CDR3 DNA reads TGTGCCAGTAGTTGGTGGACAGGGGGCTCTGAAGCTTTCTTT. It codes for CASSWWTGGSEAFF.

The rearrangement links TRBV15 to TRBJ2-7; 9 nucleotides line up with TRBD2. The V segment lost 1 base and the J segment 3 bases; nucleotides outside the gene matches: 10. CDR3 length equals 17 residues. From germline, CDR1 is LNHNV and CDR2 YYDKDF (reference sequence). Here the CDR3 DNA reads TGTGCCACCAGCAGAGGAACAGATAGCGGGAGAGGCTACGAGCAGTACTTC. The encoded protein is CATSRGTDSGRGYEQYF.

The chain employs TRBV5-1 and TRBJ2-5; D is possibly TRBD1 (6 bases). Per germline, CDR1 SGHRS and CDR2 YFSETQ. The CDR3 covers 15 residues. The ends were cut back, 2 bases at V and 1 base at J, with 12 bases in the middle. Here the CDR3 reads CASSFQGLSQETQYF. In DNA form, the CDR3 reads TGCGCCAGCAGCTTTCAGGGGTTAAGCCAAGAGACCCAGTACTTC.

The chain has TRBV4-1 and TRBJ2-7; D is unclear. This CDR3 spans 12 amino acids. Germline loops: CDR1 MGHRA, CDR2 YSYEKL. V was pared by 2 bases and J by 4 bases, with 6 bases between. The chain's CDR3 is CASSQSRYEQYF. The CDR3 region has the DNA TGCGCCAGCAGCCAATCCCGGTACGAGCAGTACTTC.

This clone has just one count. The rearrangement uses TRBV11-2 and TRBJ2-7, with D perhaps matching TRBD1 (5 bases). The CDR3 totals 12 residues. CDR1 is SGHAT, CDR2 FQNNGV, per germline. V was pared by 8 bases and J by 3 bases, with 11 bases between. CDR3 protein: CASQSQGYEQYF. CDR3 nucleotide sequence: TGTGCCAGCCAATCTCAGGGCTACGAGCAGTACTTC.

The count of this clone is one. The junction departs from germline at one end; a sequencing error may be responsible. V and J are TRBV7-7 and TRBJ2-2; TRBD1 aligns across 9 bases. Germline lookup yields CDR1 SSHAT and CDR2 FNYEAQ (reference sequence). The CDR3 sequence is 17 residues long. CDR3 sequence reads: CASSLGTGITNTGELFF. For the CDR3, the DNA is TGTGCTAGCAGCTTAGGGACAGGGATTACGAACACCGGGGAGCTGTTTTTT. The complete variable domain, with remaining parts taken from reference TRBV7-7 and TRBJ2-2, reads GAGVSQSPRYKVTKRGQDVTLRCDPISSHATLYWYQQALGQGPEFLTYFNYEAQPDKSGLPSDRFSAERPEGSISTLTIQRTEQRDSAMYRCASSLGTGITNTGELFFGEGSRLTVL.

This clone has a single count. The chain uses TRBV11-2 and TRBJ1-1, with TRBD1 identical over 7 bases. The V gene's germline CDR1 is SGHAT and CDR2 FQNNGV. The CDR3 runs to 15 residues. V shed 5 bases and J 4 bases; nucleotides not matched to a gene: 10. CDR3 sequence (DNA): TGTGCCAGCAGCGTTCGACAGGGCGGGGCCACTGAAGCTTTCTTT. Encoded protein: CASSVRQGGATEAFF.

The J gene is TRBJ1-5, the V gene TRBV9; a weak D match, TRBD1 (6 bases). Germline V CDR1 and CDR2: SGDLS, YYNGEE. Trimming cost V 3 bases and J 7 bases, with 17 bases left between them. This CDR3 comprises 15 residues. This CDR3 reads CASSAGSGDHQPQHF. Here the CDR3 DNA reads TGTGCCAGCAGCGCAGGGTCAGGGGACCACCAGCCCCAGCATTTT.

This clone was seen just once. The CDR3 DNA sequence: TGTGCCACCAGCACGTACAGGAGCAATCAGCCCCAGCATTTT. Its protein product is CATSTYRSNQPQHF. J is TRBJ1-5 and V is TRBV15; a possible D gene is TRBD1 (5 bases). The CDR3 spans 14 residues. Deletions cut 4 bases from V and 1 base from J, with 8 bases between. In germline, CDR1 is LNHNV, CDR2 YYDKDF (reference sequence).

This clone appeared a few times. The chain employs TRBV14 and TRBJ2-3, with 11 bases that match TRBD1. This CDR3 comprises 16 residues. From germline, CDR1 is SGHDN and CDR2 FVKESK. V shed 1 base, J shed 4 bases, and the junction held 4 bases outside the gene matches. The CDR3: CASSQVQGQGADTQYF. CDR3 DNA: TGTGCCAGCAGCCAAGTGCAGGGACAGGGGGCAGATACGCAGTATTTT.

This clone was counted only a few times. The chain recombines TRBV30 with TRBJ1-2, with TRBD1 matching 7 bases. The CDR3 is 11 residues long. Germline V gene lookup returns CDR1 GTSNPN and CDR2 SVGIG (reference sequence). V was clipped by 4 bases and J by 8 bases; unmatched bases: 4. The DNA for the CDR3 is TGTGCCTGGACCACAGGGGACGGCTACACCTTC. It is translated as CAWTTGDGYTF.

V gene TRBV18 combines with J gene TRBJ1-2, with a tentative D call TRBD1 (5 bases). CDR3 length: 13 residues. Germline V lookup: CDR1 KGHSH, CDR2 LQKENI. Trimming took 5 bases from V and 3 from J, leaving 10 bases between them. The CDR3 DNA follows: TGTGCCAGCTCAGCAGGGTCTGACTATGGCTACACCTTC. Its protein product is CASSAGSDYGYTF.

This clone was observed a single time. The chain carries TRBV6-5 and TRBJ1-5, with a weak D call TRBD1 (5 bases). This CDR3 comprises 14 residues. V was clipped by 6 bases and J by 4 bases, with 13 bases between them. Looked up from germline, CDR1 is MNHEY and CDR2 is SVGAGI. CDR3 loop: CASRFGGENQPQHF. The CDR3 DNA reads TGTGCCAGCAGATTTGGAGGGGAGAATCAGCCCCAGCATTTT.

The rearrangement uses TRBV2 and TRBJ1-3; weak D call: TRBD1 (5 bases). Germline CDR1 reads SNHLY; CDR2 reads FYNNEI. V was shortened by 2 bases and J by 3 bases, with 17 bases between the two germline ends. CDR3 size: 17 residues. The CDR3 region is CASSERWGRVVGNTIYF. The CDR3 DNA reads as TGTGCCAGCAGTGAAAGGTGGGGGAGGGTAGTTGGAAACACCATATATTTT.

This chain joins TRBV2 and TRBJ1-1; the match to TRBD1 covers 8 bases. V trimming: 6 bases; J trimming: 1 base; junction bases outside the gene matches: 1. The CDR3 runs 13 residues. Germline V gene lookup returns CDR1 SNHLY and CDR2 FYNNEI. The CDR3 loop reads CASRGQGNTEAFF. CDR3 sequence (DNA): TGTGCCAGCAGAGGACAGGGGAACACTGAAGCTTTCTTT.

V and J are TRBV10-3 and TRBJ2-5; D is possibly TRBD1 (5 bases). Germline loops: CDR1 ENHRY, CDR2 SYGVKD. The CDR3 is 13 amino acids. V lost 6 bases, J lost 5 bases, and 13 bases lay in between. The CDR3 protein is CAISPAGSETQYF. CDR3 sequence (DNA): TGTGCCATCAGCCCGGCAGGGTCGGAGACCCAGTACTTC.

The chain links TRBV4-3 to TRBJ1-1; 7 bases are shared with TRBD1. V lost 0 bases to trimming and J lost 7 bases; unmatched junction nucleotides: 8. This CDR3 has 15 amino acids. Looked up from germline, CDR1 is LGHNA and CDR2 is YSLEER. The CDR3 region has the DNA TGCGCCAGCAGCCAAGAACTAGAGGGGGCCAATGAAGCTTTCTTT. Amino acid sequence: CASSQELEGANEAFF.

The chain employs TRBV7-2 and TRBJ1-5; 8 bases fit TRBD1. CDR1 and CDR2 (germline): SGHTA, FQGNSA. Trimming removed 2 bases from V and 1 base from J; junction bases left unmatched: 4. CDR3 length: 16 residues. The CDR3 protein is CASSLYRTGSNQPQHF. Written as DNA, the CDR3 is TGTGCCAGCAGCTTATACAGGACAGGGAGCAATCAGCCCCAGCATTTT.

This clone was counted a single time. CDR3 region: CASSLNAPGQSYGYTF. The CDR3 coding sequence is TGCGCCAGCAGCTTGAACGCTCCAGGGCAGAGCTATGGCTACACCTTC. V usage is TRBV5-1 and J usage is TRBJ1-2; TRBD1 is a possible D gene (5 bases). This CDR3 spans 16 amino acids. Germline-derived CDR1 and CDR2 are SGHRS and YFSETQ. V shed 1 base and J shed 4 bases, with 17 bases lying between them. The full variable domain, rest sourced from reference TRBV5-1 and TRBJ1-2, is KAGVTQTPRYLIKTRGQQVTLSCSPISGHRSVSWYQQTPGQGLQFLFEYFSETQRNKGNFPGRFSGRQFSNSRSEMNVSTLELGDSALYLCASSLNAPGQSYGYTFGSGTRLTVV.

This clone was recorded only once. The sample holds other DNA sequences that translate to the same CDR3. The chain has TRBV10-3 and TRBJ1-1; a weak D match, TRBD1 (5 bases). CDR1 and CDR2 (germline): ENHRY, SYGVKD. The CDR3 contains 15 residues. Trimming pared 6 bases from V and 0 bases from J, leaving 14 bases between. The CDR3 sequence: CAIRRQSTMNTEAFF. CDR3 coding DNA: TGTGCCATCAGGCGACAGTCCACTATGAACACTGAAGCTTTCTTT.

This rearrangement joins TRBV13 to TRBJ1-1; D gene ambiguous. The CDR3 totals 13 residues. V lost 1 base, J lost 9 bases, and 12 bases lay in between. Germline V gene sequence: CDR1 PRHDT, CDR2 FYEKMQ (reference sequence). The CDR3 protein is CASSLVGVGKAFF. DNA of the CDR3: TGTGCCAGCAGCTTAGTAGGAGTGGGTAAAGCTTTCTTT.

This chain uses TRBV7-2 with TRBJ2-5, with D unresolved. The CDR3 has 14 amino acids. V lost 1 base, J lost 1 base, and 7 bases lay in between. Germline values: CDR1 SGHTA, CDR2 FQGNSA. CDR3 sequence: CASSLDPSQETQYF. Here the CDR3 DNA reads TGTGCCAGCAGCTTAGATCCCAGCCAAGAGACCCAGTACTTC.

This clone was observed a few times. J is TRBJ2-7 and V is TRBV7-8; the match to TRBD1 covers 8 bases. Germline loops: CDR1 SGHVS, CDR2 FQNEAQ. Trimming took 3 bases from V and 0 from J; bases not matched to a gene: 4. This CDR3 is built from 15 residues. The CDR3 reads CASSFWTGTSYEQYF. Here the CDR3 DNA reads TGTGCCAGCAGCTTCTGGACAGGGACCTCCTACGAGCAGTACTTC. The full variable domain, completed using reference TRBV7-8 and TRBJ2-7, is GAGVSQSPRYKVAKRGQDVALRCDPISGHVSLFWYQQALGQGPEFLTYFQNEAQLDKSGLPSDRFFAERPEGSVSTLKIQRTQQEDSAVYLCASSFWTGTSYEQYFGPGTRLTVT.

The chain has TRBV11-2 and TRBJ2-7, with TRBD1 as a possible D gene (5 bases). This CDR3 is 18 amino acids long. With 6 bases removed from V and 0 bases from J, the gap between germline ends came to 24 bases. Looked up from germline, CDR1 is SGHAT and CDR2 is FQNNGV. The CDR3 loop is CASSYRRVTDTVSYEQYF. CDR3 coding DNA: TGTGCCAGCAGTTATAGGCGAGTTACGGACACCGTCTCCTACGAGCAGTACTTC.

The V gene is TRBV6-4, the J gene TRBJ2-5, with D hard to call. The CDR3 sequence is 13 residues long. Trimming shortened V by 3 bases and J by 2 bases, and 7 bases separated the two germline ends. Germline values: CDR1 MRHNA, CDR2 SNTAGT. This CDR3 is CASSDGPQETQYF. The CDR3 region has the DNA TGTGCCAGCAGTGATGGCCCACAAGAGACCCAGTACTTC.

This chain joins TRBV11-1 and TRBJ2-7; D possibly corresponds to TRBD2 (7 bases). The V end was cut by 2 bases, the J end by 4 bases, with 12 bases between. CDR3 size: 14 residues. Germline V gives CDR1 SGHAT, CDR2 FQDESV (reference sequence). As DNA, the CDR3 is TGTGCCAGCAGCTTACGGGGGGCTTTTTACGAGCAGTACTTC. It encodes CASSLRGAFYEQYF. The full variable domain, with the rest looked up from reference TRBV11-1 and TRBJ2-7, is EAEVAQSPRYKITEKSQAVAFWCDPISGHATLYWYRQILGQGPELLVQFQDESVVDDSQLPKDRFSAERLKGVDSTLKIQPAELGDSAMYLCASSLRGAFYEQYFGPGTRLTVT.

The chain employs TRBV5-6 and TRBJ1-2; D remains unclear. The V end was cut by 4 bases, the J end by 8 bases, with 21 bases between. The CDR3 loop spans 15 amino acids. Germline CDR1 SGHDT, CDR2 YYEEEE. CDR3 in DNA: TGTGCCAGCAGCCCAGCGGGCATCTTCCGAGGGGGCTACACCTTC. Translated, it gives CASSPAGIFRGGYTF.

This clone was recorded a few times. This rearrangement joins TRBV11-3 to TRBJ2-1, with 14 bases lining up with TRBD2. The CDR3 totals 17 residues. Losses at the gene ends were 0 bases for V and 7 bases for J; bases not matched to a gene: 5. The germline V gene encodes CDR1 SGHNT and CDR2 YENEEA. CDR3 nucleotide sequence: TGTGCCAGCAGCTTAGAAGGGACTAGCGGGAGTAGGAATGAGCAGTTCTTC. Encoded protein: CASSLEGTSGSRNEQFF.

The chain carries TRBV29-1 and TRBJ1-4; a weak D match, TRBD1 (5 bases). This CDR3 is built from 15 residues. Trimming removed 2 bases at V and 7 bases at J, with 17 bases between. Germline loops: CDR1 SQVTM, CDR2 ANQGSEA. CDR3 residues: CSVESRDVQGEKLFF. DNA for the CDR3: TGCAGCGTTGAATCTCGAGACGTCCAGGGTGAAAAACTGTTTTTT.

The chain carries TRBV19 and TRBJ1-4, with D possibly TRBD1 on 6 matching bases. V lost 2 bases and J 7 bases, leaving 11 bases between the germline ends. This CDR3 is 14 amino acids long. Germline V gene sequence: CDR1 LNHDA, CDR2 SQIVND (reference sequence). The CDR3 region is CASSIMAGAEKLFF. CDR3 sequence (DNA): TGTGCCAGTAGTATAATGGCAGGGGCTGAAAAACTGTTTTTT.

The CDR3 region is CASPKAGASHTQYF. The CDR3 bases are TGCGCCAGCCCGAAAGCGGGAGCTTCACATACGCAGTATTTT. The chain employs TRBV10-1 and TRBJ2-3; 8 bases match TRBD2. The CDR3 sequence is 14 residues long. Germline V CDR1 and CDR2: WNHNN, SYGVQD (reference sequence). After removal of 8 bases from V and 7 bases from J, the junction contained 11 bases not matched to a gene.